The present T cell receptor beta chain was sequenced within a study of control samples from healthy donors and cancer patients. Produced via immunoSEQ multiplex PCR; TCRdb's table is partial and in-frame only. This repertoire shows roughly 150,000 clones, 90% to 95% found once; its top ten account for roughly 5.7%. Details on this clone: The sample contains more than one DNA sequence encoding this CDR3.

This TCR was recovered from a man aged 18-30 years in good health. The sequencing input was blood.

The CDR3 is CASSVPQNTEAFF. The CDR3 DNA reads as TGTGCCAGCAGCGTCCCACAGAACACTGAAGCTTTCTTT. The chain uses TRBV9 and TRBJ1-1, with D unclear. The CDR3 is 13 residues long. Between the trimmed V and J ends, which lost 2 bases and 1 base, there was a span of 6 bases. CDR1 SGDLS and CDR2 YYNGEE come from the germline V gene. Variable domain in full (rest from reference TRBV9 and TRBJ1-1): DSGVTQTPKHLITATGQRVTLRCSPRSGDLSVYWYQQSLDQGLQFLIQYYNGEERAKGNILERFSAQQFPDLHSELNLSSLELGDSALYFCASSVPQNTEAFFGQGTRLTVV.